The next 23 T cell receptor beta chains were all read from a single sample in a study of beta chain features in type 1 diabetes. General study points: There was a moderate but significant shortening of TCRB CDR3s in all four CD4+ subsets of Type 1 diabetes patients.

Expressed TCRB transcripts were sequenced after all isolated RNA was converted to cDNA. Repertoires were generated with immunoSEQ multiplex PCR, while TCRdb's copy carries only in-frame clones and drops some. The sample has 310,000 or so clones; roughly 15% are singletons. These receptors have no identified antigens. Sequencing was done on a sample of naive CD4+ T cells from blood. These receptors were taken from a man between 18 and 35 years old with type 1 diabetes.

There are a few counts of this clone. V usage is TRBV29-1 and J usage is TRBJ1-2; TRBD1 agrees at 10 bases. This CDR3 comprises 12 residues. CDR1 is SQVTM, CDR2 ANQGSEA, per germline. The ends lost 7 bases at V and 5 bases at J; junction bases unmatched: 4. The CDR3 DNA reads TGCAGCGGTAGGACAGGGGGTTATGGCTACACCTTC. Translating it yields CSGRTGGYGYTF.

This clone was picked up a small number of times. V gene TRBV18 combines with J gene TRBJ1-1, with 7 bases lining up with TRBD1. CDR3 length equals 13 residues. The J segment lost 8 bases and the V segment lost 4 bases, leaving 7 bases of the junction unmatched. Germline V gene lookup returns CDR1 KGHSH and CDR2 LQKENI. CDR3 nucleotides: TGTGCCAGCTCACGACAGGGCCCCAGGGAAGCTTTCTTT. It codes for CASSRQGPREAFF.

This clone has a handful of counts. The rearrangement joins TRBV10-3 to TRBJ2-3; D remains unclear. Deletions cut 8 bases from V and 4 bases from J, with 16 bases between. Germline V gene sequence: CDR1 ENHRY, CDR2 SYGVKD. This CDR3 has 14 residues. The CDR3 sequence: CAIRGFNPPDTQYF. CDR3 coding DNA: TGTGCCATCCGCGGTTTTAACCCCCCAGATACGCAGTATTTT.

This clone was seen more than once but under ten times. The chain is built from TRBV10-3 and TRBJ2-7; maybe TRBD2 (5 bases). This CDR3 is 13 amino acids long. The germline CDR1 and CDR2 sequences are ENHRY and SYGVKD. Trimming cost V 2 bases and J 3 bases, with 8 bases left between them. The CDR3 loop is CAISEGLGYEQYF. CDR3 sequence (DNA): TGTGCCATCAGTGAGGGACTGGGCTACGAGCAGTACTTC.

This chain links TRBV30 with TRBJ2-1, with D unresolved. The CDR3 has 12 residues. Trimming stripped 4 bases from V and 3 bases from J, with 7 bases between. Germline CDR1 and CDR2: GTSNPN and SVGIG (reference sequence). The CDR3 protein is CAWNKYYNEQFF. CDR3 DNA sequence: TGTGCCTGGAACAAGTACTACAATGAGCAGTTCTTC.

This rearrangement joins TRBV5-4 to TRBJ2-2; 9 positions match TRBD1. The germline CDR1 and CDR2 sequences are SGHNT and YYREEE (reference sequence). The CDR3 runs 16 residues. Trimming took 4 bases from V and 4 from J; bases not matched to a gene: 8. The DNA of the CDR3 is TGTGCCAGCAGCCAGATGGTACAGGGGGCCACCGGGGAGCTGTTTTTT. This gives the protein CASSQMVQGATGELFF.

The rearrangement joins TRBV5-1 to TRBJ2-7; 7 bases agree with TRBD2. CDR1 and CDR2 (germline): SGHRS, YFSETQ. Losses at the gene ends were 1 base for V and 0 bases for J; bases not matched to a gene: 4. This CDR3 has 15 residues. CDR3 loop: CASSLRRELSYEQYF. CDR3 in DNA: TGCGCCAGCAGCTTGAGGCGGGAGCTCTCCTACGAGCAGTACTTC.

V is TRBV2 and J is TRBJ1-5; D is undetermined. V was clipped by 6 bases and J by 4 bases, with 7 bases between them. The CDR3 has 12 residues. CDR1 is SNHLY and CDR2 is FYNNEI in the germline V gene. This CDR3 is CASSGDNQPQHF. In DNA form, the CDR3 reads TGTGCCAGCAGCGGGGATAATCAGCCCCAGCATTTT.

This clone was recorded a few times. The chain has TRBV25-1 and TRBJ1-2; D possibly corresponds to TRBD1 (6 bases). V lost 6 bases to trimming and J lost 7 bases, with 21 bases between them. The CDR3 length is 15 residues. The germline V gene encodes CDR1 MGHDK and CDR2 SYGVNS. The CDR3 DNA sequence: TGTGCCAGCAGCGCCGCGGGTACGGGACATCTTGGCTACACCTTC. It codes for CASSAAGTGHLGYTF.

This clone was observed a few times. The DNA of the CDR3 is TGTGCCAGCTCAACACAGGGGGCGCCGAATGAAAAACTGTTTTTT. It encodes CASSTQGAPNEKLFF. The rearrangement joins TRBV18 to TRBJ1-4; 9 bases are a match to TRBD1. V was pared by 5 bases and J by 5 bases, with 6 bases of the junction left unmatched. Germline CDR1 is KGHSH and CDR2 is LQKENI. The CDR3 totals 15 residues.

This clone was recorded a few times. The chain is built from TRBV29-1 and TRBJ2-7; 9 bases agree with TRBD1. This CDR3 is 14 amino acids long. Germline V gene sequence: CDR1 SQVTM, CDR2 ANQGSEA. J was trimmed by 4 bases and V by 4 bases; bases with no gene match: 8. CDR3 loop: CSVGPRQGGYEQYF. The DNA of the CDR3 is TGCAGCGTTGGTCCCAGACAGGGGGGTTACGAGCAGTACTTC.

This clone was detected only a few times. The chain uses TRBV4-3 and TRBJ2-2; 11 positions agree with TRBD2. V lost 0 bases and J lost 5; bases outside the gene matches: 8. From germline, CDR1 is LGHNA and CDR2 YSLEER. The CDR3 spans 18 residues. The CDR3 region has the DNA TGCGCCAGCAGCCAAGAATGGCTAGCGGGGGGCGGGACCGGGGAGCTGTTTTTT. Its protein is CASSQEWLAGGGTGELFF.

This clone was recorded a few times. The gene calls are TRBV11-2 and TRBJ2-1, with 9 nucleotides matching TRBD2. The germline CDR1 and CDR2 sequences are SGHAT and FQNNGV. The ends lost 5 bases at V and 1 base at J; junction bases unmatched: 3. This CDR3 comprises 15 residues. The CDR3 bases are TGTGCCAGCAGCGAGACTAGCGGTTCCTACAATGAGCAGTTCTTC. Translated: CASSETSGSYNEQFF.

The chain links TRBV7-2 to TRBJ2-7, with 7 bases that match TRBD2. Germline-derived CDR1 and CDR2 are SGHTA and FQGNSA. There are 15 residues in the CDR3. Unmatched junction bases numbered 12, after V lost 5 bases and J lost 5 bases. DNA for the CDR3: TGTGCCAGCAGCCGCCGGGTTGGGGGGGACCACGAGCAGTACTTC. Its protein is CASSRRVGGDHEQYF.

The chain links TRBV19 to TRBJ2-1; perhaps TRBD1 as D (6 bases). V was clipped by 3 bases and J by 6 bases, with 21 bases between them. The CDR3 extends over 17 amino acids. Germline loops: CDR1 LNHDA, CDR2 SQIVND (reference sequence). This CDR3 is CASSILRGRGSLNEQFF. The DNA of the CDR3 is TGTGCCAGTAGTATCCTTCGGGGTAGGGGGAGCCTCAATGAGCAGTTCTTC.

There are a few counts of this clone. The chain carries TRBV11-3 and TRBJ2-2, with TRBD1 identical over 8 bases. Trimming took 3 bases from V and 3 from J; bases not matched to a gene: 0. Germline V gene lookup returns CDR1 SGHNT and CDR2 YENEEA. The CDR3 runs 14 residues. The CDR3 DNA sequence: TGTGCCAGCAGCTTGGACAGGGACACCGGGGAGCTGTTTTTT. As protein: CASSLDRDTGELFF. The variable domain in full, with the rest retrieved from reference TRBV11-3 and TRBJ2-2, is EAGVVQSPRYKIIEKKQPVAFWCNPISGHNTLYWYLQNLGQGPELLIRYENEEAVDDSQLPKDRFSAERLKGVDSTLKIQPAELGDSAVYLCASSLDRDTGELFFGEGSRLTVL.

The chain links TRBV30 to TRBJ1-2; D gene unclear. The CDR3 extends over 12 amino acids. V lost 0 bases and J 8 bases, leaving 10 bases between the germline ends. Germline V CDR1 and CDR2: GTSNPN, SVGIG (reference sequence). The CDR3 region has the DNA TGTGCCTGGAGTGTACTGTCTAACGGCTACACCTTC. It yields the protein CAWSVLSNGYTF.

The chain links TRBV2 to TRBJ1-1; no clear D. The germline gives CDR1 SNHLY, CDR2 FYNNEI. The ends were cut back, 8 bases at V and 1 base at J, with 5 bases in the middle. The CDR3 contains 11 residues. CDR3 nucleotide sequence: TGTGCCAGCTCAGAGAACACTGAAGCTTTCTTT. Amino acid sequence: CASSENTEAFF.

V usage is TRBV19 and J usage is TRBJ2-5; possibly TRBD2 for D (6 bases). V lost 5 bases to trimming and J lost 5 bases, with 21 bases between them. This CDR3 spans 16 amino acids. Germline V gives CDR1 LNHDA, CDR2 SQIVND (reference sequence). DNA for the CDR3: TGTGCCAGTAGTCCCCGGGGAGCGGGTTTCGGGGAGACCCAGTACTTC. It encodes CASSPRGAGFGETQYF.

This chain uses TRBV19 with TRBJ1-1, with D maybe TRBD1 (6 bases). The V end was cut by 3 bases, the J end by 1 base, with 15 bases between. From germline, CDR1 is LNHDA and CDR2 SQIVND (reference sequence). The CDR3 covers 16 residues. This chain's CDR3 is CASSIRTDGRNTEAFF. The CDR3 nucleotides read TGTGCCAGTAGTATCAGGACAGACGGGCGGAACACTGAAGCTTTCTTT.

This clone was recorded a few times. V and J are TRBV21-1 and TRBJ2-7; the table's D gene call, TRBD2, was not cross checked with the DNA. TRBV21-1 is listed as a pseudogene. The CDR3 length is 17 residues. The CDR3 region is CASTPLTDSEGSGEQYF. The CDR3, as DNA: TGTGCCAGCACCCCCCTGACGGACTCAGAGGGTTCGGGCGAGCAGTACTTC.

This chain uses TRBV4-3 with TRBJ1-1, with TRBD1 identical over 8 bases. The J segment lost 0 bases and the V segment lost 1 base, leaving 4 bases of the junction unmatched. This CDR3 contains 16 residues. Germline CDR1 reads LGHNA; CDR2 reads YSLEER. This CDR3 reads CASSQGRDRMNTEAFF. The CDR3 DNA follows: TGCGCCAGCAGCCAAGGACGGGACAGGATGAACACTGAAGCTTTCTTT.

This chain joins TRBV7-2 and TRBJ2-7, with 7 bases that match TRBD2. The CDR3 sequence is 17 residues long. The V gene end was trimmed by 1 base and the J gene end by 6 bases; junction bases not matched to a gene: 15. CDR1 is SGHTA and CDR2 is FQGNSA in the germline V gene. CDR3 protein: CASSLGWGLQGTGEQYF. DNA of the CDR3: TGTGCCAGCAGCTTAGGGTGGGGACTACAAGGCACCGGCGAGCAGTACTTC. Full variable domain (outside the CDR3, taken from reference TRBV7-2 and TRBJ2-7): GAGVSQSPSNKVTEKGKDVELRCDPISGHTALYWYRQSLGQGLEFLIYFQGNSAPDKSGLPSDRFSAERTGGSVSTLTIQRTQQEDSAVYLCASSLGWGLQGTGEQYFGPGTRLTVT.